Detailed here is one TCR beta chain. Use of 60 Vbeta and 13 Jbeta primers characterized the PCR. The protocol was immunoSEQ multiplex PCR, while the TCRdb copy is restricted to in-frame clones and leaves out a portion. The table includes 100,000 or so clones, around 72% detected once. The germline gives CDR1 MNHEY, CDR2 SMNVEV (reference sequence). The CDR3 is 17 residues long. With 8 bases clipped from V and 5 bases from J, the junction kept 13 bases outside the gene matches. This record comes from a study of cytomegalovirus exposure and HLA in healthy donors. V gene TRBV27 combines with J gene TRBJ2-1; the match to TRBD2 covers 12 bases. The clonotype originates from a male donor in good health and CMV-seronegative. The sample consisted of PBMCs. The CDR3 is CASATLLTSGRHNEQFF. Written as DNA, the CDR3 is TGTGCCAGCGCCACTTTACTAACTAGCGGGAGGCACAATGAGCAGTTCTTC.